Listed below are T cell receptor beta chains from one sample, sequenced in a study of T-cell memory formation after mild COVID-19. Via MiXCR, TCRdb re-called the 5' RACE reads, giving one row per CDR3 protein. Among roughly 500,000 distinct CDR3 sequences listed, about a fifth were seen once. The specimen sequenced was PBMCs or a T cell subset sorted from them (not recorded which). These receptors were taken from an adult woman who had mild COVID-19 (a few samples of this study predate the infection). Cell type and time point are not known. The CDR3 runs from the conserved cysteine through the conserved F or W. The order of the fields is clone size, V gene, D gene, J gene, CDR3 DNA, CDR3 protein. D genes are given only for firm matches. The size of a clone is reported for some rows only, either as once, few or many, or as a class for expanded clones.

>few|TRBV5-1|TRBD2|TRBJ2-6
TGCGCCAGCAGCTTGCGGACTAGGGGTGTAAGTGGGGCCAACGTCCTGACTTTC
CASSLRTRGVSGANVLTF
>many|TRBV5-1|TRBD2|TRBJ2-3
TGCGCCAGCAGCCCGACTAGCGGCACAGATACGCAGTATTTT
CASSPTSGTDTQYF
>.|TRBV15|.|TRBJ2-7
TGTGCCACCAGCAGAGTAGCACATGGGAAGCAGTACTTC
CATSRVAHGKQYF
>few|TRBV12-1|.|TRBJ1-1
TGTGCCAGCAGCCGTACTTACAGGGGGCTAAGGATGTCGGACATGAACACTGAAGCTTTCTTT
CASSRTYRGLRMSDMNTEAFF
>.|TRBV5-4|.|TRBJ2-7
TGTGCCAGCAGCTTGGATCGGTCCCCGTATCCGTACTTC
CASSLDRSPYPYF
>.|TRBV14|TRBD2|TRBJ2-7
TGTGCCAGCAGCCAAGCTAGCGGGGATTTATACGAGCAGTACTTC
CASSQASGDLYEQYF
>few|TRBV5-1|.|TRBJ1-1
TGCGCCAGCAGCCTTTATTGGTTAACAGGGCGTGTGAACACTGAAGCTTTCTTT
CASSLYWLTGRVNTEAFF
>few|TRBV20-1|.|TRBJ2-7
TGCAGTGCTAGCCTCGACAGCTACGAGCAGTACTTC
CSASLDSYEQYF
>few|TRBV7-2|.|TRBJ2-7
TGTGCCAGCAGCCCGCCCTGGGGCGAGCAGTACTTC
CASSPPWGEQYF
>few|TRBV14|.|TRBJ1-1
TGTGCCAGCAGCCAATGGTTTCAGGGAAACACTGAAGCTTTCTTT
CASSQWFQGNTEAFF